The 13 T cell receptor beta chains below come from one sample, sequenced in a study of blood T cell repertoires in COVID-19. Profiled with immunoSEQ multiplex PCR; TCRdb holds only in-frame clones, not every one. The table has 200,000 to 300,000 clones, approximately 91% seen once. Sequenced material: peripheral blood. Source of these receptors: a human donor in a cohort sampled during active COVID-19.

CDR3 DNA sequence: TGTGCCAGCAGCTTTCCGAGGGGACTAGCGGGGGTCAAGACCCAGTACTTC. Its protein product is CASSFPRGLAGVKTQYF. J is TRBJ2-5 and V is TRBV7-8, with TRBD2 matching over 14 bases. This CDR3 contains 17 residues. Germline-derived CDR1 and CDR2 are SGHVS and FQNEAQ. V dropped 3 bases and J dropped 6; count of bases not matched to a gene: 9.

The chain uses TRBV21-1 and TRBJ2-4; TRBD2 is the table's D call, not checked against the DNA. TRBV21-1 is tagged as a pseudogene. The CDR3 covers 17 residues. The CDR3 bases are TGTGCCAGCAGCAAAGCGAAAGGGAGGGGTCCCAAAAACATTCAGTACTTC. Its translation is CASSKAKGRGPKNIQYF.

V and J are TRBV5-1 and TRBJ2-7, with 10 nucleotides matching TRBD1. CDR1 is SGHRS and CDR2 is YFSETQ in the germline V gene. With 0 bases clipped from V and 5 bases from J, the junction kept 5 bases outside the gene matches. The CDR3 is 15 residues long. CDR3 nucleotide sequence: TGCGCCAGCAGCTTGGAGGGGACAGGGGTGCACGAGCAGTACTTC. It yields the protein CASSLEGTGVHEQYF.

J is TRBJ1-2 and V is TRBV9; weak D call: TRBD1 (6 bases). CDR1 is SGDLS and CDR2 is YYNGEE in the germline V gene. V was trimmed by 3 bases and J by 0 bases, leaving 12 bases between them. The CDR3 contains 15 residues. The CDR3 DNA is TGTGCCAGCAGCGGACAGGTAGGACCTAACTATGGCTACACCTTC. Residues: CASSGQVGPNYGYTF.

The chain couples TRBV24-1 to TRBJ2-1, with D uncertain. Trimming took off 0 bases at V and 4 bases at J, with 6 bases between the two ends. The V gene's germline CDR1 is KGHDR and CDR2 SFDVKD. This CDR3 has 14 residues. CDR3 in DNA: TGTGCCACCAGTGATTTGTACTCGTACAATGAGCAGTTCTTC. It codes for CATSDLYSYNEQFF.

The gene calls are TRBV6-2 or TRBV6-3 and TRBJ2-7, with TRBD1 matching over 10 bases. CDR3 length: 16 amino acids. Germline CDR1 reads MNHEY; CDR2 reads SVGEGT. The V segment lost 5 bases and the J segment 2 bases; nucleotides outside the gene matches: 9. CDR3 protein: CASSTPGQGSPYEQYF. In DNA form, the CDR3 reads TGTGCCAGCAGTACCCCGGGACAGGGGAGTCCCTACGAGCAGTACTTC.

V usage is TRBV30 and J usage is TRBJ1-2; the D gene is possibly TRBD1 (5 bases). CDR1 is GTSNPN and CDR2 is SVGIG in the germline V gene (reference sequence). Trimming left V 2 bases short and J 4 bases short, with 17 bases between. CDR3 length: 15 residues. The DNA for the CDR3 is TGTGCCTGGAGTTACACCGGACAAGAACGCTATGGCTACACCTTC. Its protein is CAWSYTGQERYGYTF.

This clone has only one observation. This chain connects TRBV7-9 to TRBJ2-5; 14 bases are a match to TRBD2. V shed 5 bases and J 4 bases; nucleotides not matched to a gene: 6. Germline V gene data show CDR1 as SEHNR and CDR2 as FQNEAQ (reference sequence). This CDR3 comprises 16 residues. The CDR3 DNA follows: TGTGCCAGCAGCCCCCCGGGACTAGCGGGAGTAGAGACCCAGTACTTC. Translated, it gives CASSPPGLAGVETQYF.

This rearrangement joins TRBV19 to TRBJ1-5; perhaps TRBD1 as D (5 bases). The CDR3 is made up of 13 amino acids. Trimming cost V 8 bases and J 5 bases, with 13 bases left between them. The germline V gene encodes CDR1 LNHDA and CDR2 SQIVND (reference sequence). CDR3 coding DNA: TGTGCCAGTTGCAATGGGGGGTATCAGCCCCAGCATTTT. It specifies CASCNGGYQPQHF. The complete variable domain, with remaining parts taken from reference TRBV19 and TRBJ1-5, reads DGGITQSPKYLFRKEGQNVTLSCEQNLNHDAMYWYRQDPGQGLRLIYYSQIVNDFQKGDIAEGYSVSREKKESFPLTVTSAQKNPTAFYLCASCNGGYQPQHFGDGTRLSIL.

This chain uses TRBV7-3 with TRBJ1-1; D ambiguous. The CDR3 has 13 amino acids. Trimming left V 1 base short and J 4 bases short, with 7 bases between. Germline CDR1 is SGHTA and CDR2 is FQGTGA. CDR3 loop: CASSLRAGTEAFF. The CDR3 DNA sequence: TGTGCCAGCAGCTTAAGAGCAGGCACTGAAGCTTTCTTT.

The count of this clone is one. Written as DNA, the CDR3 is TGTGCCAGCAGTTTTTTTTCAGACTATGGCTACACCTTC. It encodes CASSFFSDYGYTF. The rearrangement joins TRBV12-3 or TRBV12-4 to TRBJ1-2, with D uncertain. This CDR3 has 13 residues. The ends were cut back, 3 bases at V and 3 bases at J, with 8 bases in the middle.

The gene calls are TRBV30 and TRBJ1-5, with a weak D call TRBD1 (6 bases). Trimming took off 3 bases at V and 5 bases at J, with 11 bases between the two ends. Germline V gives CDR1 GTSNPN, CDR2 SVGIG (reference sequence). The CDR3 extends over 13 amino acids. The CDR3 is CAWSWGGHQPQHF. The CDR3 DNA is TGTGCCTGGAGCTGGGGGGGGCATCAGCCCCAGCATTTT.

The chain recombines TRBV6-2 or TRBV6-3 with TRBJ1-3, with TRBD1 identical over 7 bases. The V gene end was trimmed by 4 bases and the J gene end by 2 bases; junction bases not matched to a gene: 5. CDR1 is MNHEY, CDR2 SVGEGT, per germline. This CDR3 spans 15 amino acids. Here the CDR3 reads CASSSNRGAGNTIYF. In DNA form, the CDR3 reads TGTGCCAGCAGTTCGAACAGGGGAGCTGGAAACACCATATATTTT.